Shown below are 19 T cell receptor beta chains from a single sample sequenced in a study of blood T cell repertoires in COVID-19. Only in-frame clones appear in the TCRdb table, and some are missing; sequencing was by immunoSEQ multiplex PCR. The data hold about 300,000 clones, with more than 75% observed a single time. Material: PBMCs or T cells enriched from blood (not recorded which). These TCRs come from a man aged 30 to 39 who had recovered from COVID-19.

The chain's CDR3 is CASTPTSGRASGTDTQYF. The CDR3 nucleotides are TGTGCCAGCACTCCGACTAGCGGGAGGGCCTCGGGCACAGATACGCAGTATTTT. The V call is TRBV2, the J call TRBJ2-3; 14 bases fit TRBD2. Germline values: CDR1 SNHLY, CDR2 FYNNEI. V gave up 7 bases and J gave up 1 base; unmatched junction bases: 10. The CDR3 has 18 residues. Full variable domain (outside the CDR3, taken from reference TRBV2 and TRBJ2-3): EPEVTQTPSHQVTQMGQEVILRCVPISNHLYFYWYRQILGQKVEFLVSFYNNEISEKSEIFDDQFSVERPDGSNFTLKIRSTKLEDSAMYFCASTPTSGRASGTDTQYFGPGTRLTVL.

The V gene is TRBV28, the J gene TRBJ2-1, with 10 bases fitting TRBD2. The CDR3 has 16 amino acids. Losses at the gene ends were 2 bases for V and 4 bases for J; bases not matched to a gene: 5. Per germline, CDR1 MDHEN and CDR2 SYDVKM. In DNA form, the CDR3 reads TGTGCCAGCAGTTTAAGGGCTAGCGGGAGATACAATGAGCAGTTCTTC. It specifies CASSLRASGRYNEQFF.

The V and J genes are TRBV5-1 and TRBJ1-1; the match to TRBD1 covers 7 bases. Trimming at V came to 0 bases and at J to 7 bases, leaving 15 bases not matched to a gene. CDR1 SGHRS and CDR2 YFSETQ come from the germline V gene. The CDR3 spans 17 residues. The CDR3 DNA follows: TGCGCCAGCAGCTTGGGGTTAGGGACAGTTGAACGGAGTGAAGCTTTCTTT. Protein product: CASSLGLGTVERSEAFF.

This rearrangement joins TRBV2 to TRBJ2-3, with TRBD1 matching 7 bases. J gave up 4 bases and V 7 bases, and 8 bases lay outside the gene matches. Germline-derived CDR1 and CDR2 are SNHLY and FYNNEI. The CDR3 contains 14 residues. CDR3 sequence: CASTLDRVPDTQYF. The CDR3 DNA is TGTGCCAGCACCCTAGACAGGGTCCCAGATACGCAGTATTTT.

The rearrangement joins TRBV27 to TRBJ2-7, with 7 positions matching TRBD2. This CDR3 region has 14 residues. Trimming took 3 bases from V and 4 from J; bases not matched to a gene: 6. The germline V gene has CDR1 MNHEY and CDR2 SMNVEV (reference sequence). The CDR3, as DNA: TGTGCCAGCAGTTTCGGGGGGTGGCGTTACGAGCAGTACTTC. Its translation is CASSFGGWRYEQYF.

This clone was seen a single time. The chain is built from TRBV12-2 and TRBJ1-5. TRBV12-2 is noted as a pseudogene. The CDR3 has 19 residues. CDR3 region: CASRLSLKRISPAVQPQHF. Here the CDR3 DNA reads TGTGCAAGTCGCTTATCACTGAAGCGAATAAGTCCCGCGGTTCAGCCCCAGCATTTT.

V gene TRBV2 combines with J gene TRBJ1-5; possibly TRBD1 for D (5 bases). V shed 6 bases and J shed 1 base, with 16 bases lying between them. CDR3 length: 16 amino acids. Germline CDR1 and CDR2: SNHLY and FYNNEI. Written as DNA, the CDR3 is TGTGCCAGCAGCCTACTTGGGCAGGGAAGCAATCAGCCCCAGCATTTT. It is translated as CASSLLGQGSNQPQHF.

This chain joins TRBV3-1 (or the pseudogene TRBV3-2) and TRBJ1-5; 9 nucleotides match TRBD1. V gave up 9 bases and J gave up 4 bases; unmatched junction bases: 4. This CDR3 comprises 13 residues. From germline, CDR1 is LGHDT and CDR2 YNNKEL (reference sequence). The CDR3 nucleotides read TGTGCCAGTGCCGGGACAGGGAATCAGCCCCAGCATTTT. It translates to CASAGTGNQPQHF.

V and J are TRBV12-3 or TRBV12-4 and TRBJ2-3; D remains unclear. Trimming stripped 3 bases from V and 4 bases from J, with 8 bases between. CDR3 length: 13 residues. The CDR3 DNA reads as TGTGCCAGCAGTTTCCGACGGGCAGATACGCAGTATTTT. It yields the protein CASSFRRADTQYF.

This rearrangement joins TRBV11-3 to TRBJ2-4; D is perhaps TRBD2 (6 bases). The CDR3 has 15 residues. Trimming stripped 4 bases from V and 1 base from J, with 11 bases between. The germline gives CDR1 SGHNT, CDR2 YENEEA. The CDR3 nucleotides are TGTGCCAGCAGCTGGGGGGATCGGGCCAAAAACATTCAGTACTTC. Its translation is CASSWGDRAKNIQYF.

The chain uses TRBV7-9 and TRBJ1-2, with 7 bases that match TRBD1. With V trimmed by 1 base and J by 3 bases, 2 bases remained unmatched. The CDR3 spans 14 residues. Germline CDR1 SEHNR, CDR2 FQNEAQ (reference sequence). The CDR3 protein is CASSLGQGDYGYTF. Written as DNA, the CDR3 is TGTGCCAGCAGCTTAGGACAGGGTGACTATGGCTACACCTTC. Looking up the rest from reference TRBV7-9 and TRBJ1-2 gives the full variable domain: DTGVSQNPRHKITKRGQNVTFRCDPISEHNRLYWYRQTLGQGPEFLTYFQNEAQLEKSRLLSDRFSAERPKGSFSTLEIQRTEQGDSAMYLCASSLGQGDYGYTFGSGTRLTVV.

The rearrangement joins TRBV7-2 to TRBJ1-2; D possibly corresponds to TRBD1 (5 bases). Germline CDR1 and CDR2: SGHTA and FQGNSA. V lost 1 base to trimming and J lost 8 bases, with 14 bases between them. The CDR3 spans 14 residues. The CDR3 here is CASSLDQGLGGYTF. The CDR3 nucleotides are TGTGCCAGCAGCTTAGATCAGGGTCTGGGCGGCTACACCTTC.

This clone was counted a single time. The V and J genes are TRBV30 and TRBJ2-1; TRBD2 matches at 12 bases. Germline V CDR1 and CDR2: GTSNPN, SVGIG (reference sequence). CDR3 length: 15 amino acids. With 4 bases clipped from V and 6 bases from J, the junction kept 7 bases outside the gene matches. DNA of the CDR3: TGTGCCTGGAAGATAACTAGCGGGGGGCTCAATGAGCAGTTCTTC. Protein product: CAWKITSGGLNEQFF.

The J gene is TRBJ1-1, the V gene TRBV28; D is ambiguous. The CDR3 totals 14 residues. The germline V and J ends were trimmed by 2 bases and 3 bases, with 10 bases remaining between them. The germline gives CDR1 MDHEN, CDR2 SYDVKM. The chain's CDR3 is CASSLPGAYTEAFF. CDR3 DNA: TGTGCCAGCAGTTTACCGGGTGCGTACACTGAAGCTTTCTTT.

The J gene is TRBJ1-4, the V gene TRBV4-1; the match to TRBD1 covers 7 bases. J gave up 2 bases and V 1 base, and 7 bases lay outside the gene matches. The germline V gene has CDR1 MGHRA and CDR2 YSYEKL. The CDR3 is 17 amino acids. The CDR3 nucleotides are TGCGCCAGCAGCCAAGCTCCAACAGGGGACACTAATGAAAAACTGTTTTTT. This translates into CASSQAPTGDTNEKLFF.

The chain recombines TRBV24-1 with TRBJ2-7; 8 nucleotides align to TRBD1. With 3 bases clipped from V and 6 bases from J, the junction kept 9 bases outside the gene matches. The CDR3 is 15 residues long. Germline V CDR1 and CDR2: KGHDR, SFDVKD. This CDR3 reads CATSDPRDRRLEQYF. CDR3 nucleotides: TGTGCCACCAGTGATCCCCGGGACAGGAGGCTCGAGCAGTACTTC.

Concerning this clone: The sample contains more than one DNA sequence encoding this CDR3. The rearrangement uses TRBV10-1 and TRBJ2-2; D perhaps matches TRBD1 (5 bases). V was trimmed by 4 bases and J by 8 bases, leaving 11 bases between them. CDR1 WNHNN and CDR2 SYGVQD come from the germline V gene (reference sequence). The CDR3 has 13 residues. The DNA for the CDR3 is TGCGCCAGCAGTGGGACAAGGCTGGGGGAGCTGTTTTTT. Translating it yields CASSGTRLGELFF.

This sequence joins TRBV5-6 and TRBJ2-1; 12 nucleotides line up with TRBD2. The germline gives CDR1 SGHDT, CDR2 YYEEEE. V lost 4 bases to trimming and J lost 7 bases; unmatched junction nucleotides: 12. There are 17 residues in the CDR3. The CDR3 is CASSTSSGRAVRNEQFF. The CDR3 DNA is TGTGCCAGCAGCACGTCTAGCGGGAGGGCCGTCAGGAATGAGCAGTTCTTC.

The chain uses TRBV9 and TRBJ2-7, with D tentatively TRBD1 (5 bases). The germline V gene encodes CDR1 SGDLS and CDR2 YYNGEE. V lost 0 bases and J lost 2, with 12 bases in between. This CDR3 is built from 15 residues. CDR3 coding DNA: TGTGCCAGCAGCGTAGGTTCCAGGGAACCCTACGAGCAGTACTTC. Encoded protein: CASSVGSREPYEQYF.